This record covers a single T cell receptor beta chain. Antigen unknown. Method: immunoSEQ multiplex PCR; TCRdb's copy keeps in-frame clones and lacks some. This sample has about 120,000 clones, with approximately 88% found just once. This sample is part of a study of T cell responses to AZD1222 COVID-19 vaccine. Germline CDR1 and CDR2: LNHDA and SQIVND (reference sequence). The CDR3 runs to 15 residues. Trimming stripped 1 base from V and 2 bases from J, with 11 bases between. Study results and limitations: Among vaccine-associated CD4 TCRs, coverage spanned spike, with dominance at 160-218 and 743-854.

The clonotype comes from an adult who received the AZD1222 COVID-19 vaccine. The chain links TRBV19 to TRBJ1-1; maybe TRBD1 (6 bases). The material sequenced was peripheral blood, taken 28 days after the second AZD1222 dose. CDR3 nucleotides: TGTGCCAGTAGTATAGCTCCAGGGGCCAACACTGAAGCTTTCTTT. It translates to CASSIAPGANTEAFF.